Below, 32 T cell receptor beta chains from the same sample are listed, as sequenced in a study of shared clonotypes between healthy human individuals. TCRdb's table, derived via immunoSEQ multiplex PCR, lists solely in-frame clones and lacks some. The sample lists 950,000 to 1,100,000 clones, approximately 68% occurring once. Material: memory CD4+ T cells sorted from blood. Subset in this sample: CD45RA-negative fraction. The source is a man aged 18 to 30 in good health.

As for this clone: In the same sample, other DNA sequences code for this CDR3. This chain uses TRBV6-5 with TRBJ2-7; weak D call: TRBD1 (6 bases). This CDR3 is 12 amino acids long. CDR1 is MNHEY, CDR2 SVGAGI, per germline. Trimming shortened V by 8 bases and J by 2 bases, and 10 bases separated the two germline ends. The CDR3 protein is CASRTGTYEQYF. The CDR3 nucleotides read TGTGCCAGCCGAACAGGGACCTACGAGCAGTACTTC.

The chain joins TRBV9 to TRBJ1-3, with D uncertain. V dropped 1 base and J dropped 5 bases, with 10 bases sitting between them. CDR3 length equals 14 residues. CDR1 is SGDLS and CDR2 is YYNGEE in the germline V gene. The CDR3 DNA sequence: TGTGCCAGCAGCGTAACATCGCAGAGAAACACCATATATTTT. As protein: CASSVTSQRNTIYF.

The chain combines TRBV10-3 with TRBJ2-3; 9 nucleotides agree with TRBD1. Germline values: CDR1 ENHRY, CDR2 SYGVKD. Trimming removed 7 bases from V and 5 bases from J; junction bases left unmatched: 7. The CDR3 totals 14 residues. CDR3 sequence reads: CAITPGQGLDTQYF. The CDR3 DNA is TGTGCCATCACCCCGGGACAGGGATTAGATACGCAGTATTTT.

The V gene is TRBV10-3, the J gene TRBJ1-2; 9 bases map to TRBD1. Germline CDR1 reads ENHRY; CDR2 reads SYGVKD. CDR3 length equals 14 residues. Unmatched junction bases numbered 12, after V lost 10 bases and J lost 6 bases. CDR3 DNA: TGTGCCACCTACCCGGGACAGGGAGGCCATGGCTACACCTTC. This codes for CATYPGQGGHGYTF.

The rearrangement uses TRBV5-6 and TRBJ2-5; D perhaps matches TRBD2 (6 bases). The germline gives CDR1 SGHDT, CDR2 YYEEEE. The CDR3 has 14 residues. V gave up 1 base and J gave up 1 base, with 8 bases separating them. The CDR3 DNA sequence: TGTGCCAGCAGCTTGCGGGGGAGCCAAGAGACCCAGTACTTC. Residues: CASSLRGSQETQYF.

A remark on this clone: This sample includes further DNA sequences coding for the same CDR3. This chain connects TRBV9 to TRBJ1-3, with D perhaps matching TRBD1 (5 bases). V gave up 4 bases and J gave up 7 bases, with 15 bases separating them. Germline loops: CDR1 SGDLS, CDR2 YYNGEE. CDR3 length: 14 residues. CDR3: CASSSRQSGNTIYF. CDR3 coding DNA: TGTGCCAGCAGCTCCCGACAGTCGGGGAACACCATATATTTT.

V is TRBV14 and J is TRBJ2-2, with TRBD2 as a possible D gene (5 bases). The CDR3 length is 14 residues. Trimming cost V 1 base and J 5 bases, with 8 bases left between them. Germline loops: CDR1 SGHDN, CDR2 FVKESK. CDR3 nucleotide sequence: TGTGCCAGCAGCCAAGTAGGCGGGACCGGGGAGCTGTTTTTT. This gives the protein CASSQVGGTGELFF.

The V call is TRBV11-2, the J call TRBJ1-1; a possible D gene is TRBD1 (5 bases). V was clipped by 3 bases and J by 2 bases, with 10 bases between them. CDR1 and CDR2 from the germline V gene are SGHAT and FQNNGV. This CDR3 comprises 14 residues. The CDR3 DNA reads as TGTGCCAGCAGCTTTTGGGACCCCAACACTGAAGCTTTCTTT. Residues: CASSFWDPNTEAFF.

This chain's CDR3 is CASSLVRAQSTDTQYF. The DNA for the CDR3 is TGCGCCAGCAGCTTGGTCCGGGCTCAAAGCACAGATACGCAGTATTTT. This chain connects TRBV5-1 to TRBJ2-3, with D hard to call. V was trimmed by 0 bases and J by 0 bases, leaving 11 bases between them. This CDR3 has 16 residues. Germline CDR1 and CDR2: SGHRS and YFSETQ.

The V and J genes are TRBV30 and TRBJ2-7; 7 nucleotides agree with TRBD1. The length of the CDR3 is 13 residues. In germline, CDR1 is GTSNPN, CDR2 SVGIG (reference sequence). The V and J ends lost 0 bases and 5 bases, in that order; junction bases with no gene match: 4. DNA of the CDR3: TGTGCCTGGAGTGTAGGGACAGCTAACGAGCAGTACTTC. The encoded protein is CAWSVGTANEQYF.

V gene TRBV29-1 combines with J gene TRBJ2-5; the D call may be TRBD1 or TRBD2 (5 bases each). Trimming left V 5 bases short and J 2 bases short, with 15 bases between. Germline CDR1 reads SQVTM; CDR2 reads ANQGSEA. This CDR3 has 14 residues. The CDR3, as DNA: TGCAGCGTTACCCGGGACGGAAGGCAAGAGACCCAGTACTTC. Residues: CSVTRDGRQETQYF.

The chain links TRBV10-3 to TRBJ2-3, with TRBD2 identical over 8 bases. Germline assignment: CDR1 ENHRY and CDR2 SYGVKD. The junction had 6 bases not matched to a gene; V was cut back by 5 bases and J by 2 bases. The length of the CDR3 is 15 residues. CDR3 DNA sequence: TGTGCCATCAGTCCCCGGGGGGGGCCCACAGATACGCAGTATTTT. This sequence encodes CAISPRGGPTDTQYF.

This clone was detected many times. The genes are TRBV5-1 and TRBJ2-7; 8 nucleotides agree with TRBD1. CDR1 and CDR2 (germline): SGHRS, YFSETQ. The J segment lost 4 bases and the V segment lost 4 bases, leaving 10 bases of the junction unmatched. CDR3 length: 15 amino acids. In DNA form, the CDR3 reads TGCGCCAGCAGCATTGCAGGGGGCGCGGGGTACGAGCAGTACTTC. Translating gives CASSIAGGAGYEQYF.

This chain links TRBV30 with TRBJ2-1; D ambiguous. Between the trimmed V and J ends, which lost 3 bases and 0 bases, there was a span of 9 bases. The CDR3 runs to 14 residues. The V gene's germline CDR1 is GTSNPN and CDR2 SVGIG (reference sequence). The CDR3 is CAWRGVSSYNEQFF. CDR3 DNA sequence: TGTGCCTGGAGGGGTGTTAGCTCCTACAATGAGCAGTTCTTC.

DNA for the CDR3: TGTGCCAGCAGCCAGGGACAGATCAATCAGCCCCAGCATTTT. Translation: CASSQGQINQPQHF. The gene calls are TRBV7-9 and TRBJ1-5; the match to TRBD1 covers 7 bases. The V gene end was trimmed by 5 bases and the J gene end by 3 bases; junction bases not matched to a gene: 4. Germline loops: CDR1 SEHNR, CDR2 FQNEAQ (reference sequence). This CDR3 is 14 amino acids long.

J is TRBJ1-4 and V is TRBV29-1, with TRBD1 as a possible D gene (5 bases). Trimming removed 5 bases from V and 8 bases from J, with 18 bases in between. CDR1 and CDR2 from the germline V gene are SQVTM and ANQGSEA. This CDR3 has 14 residues. The CDR3 loop reads CSVSTSQGGEKLFF. CDR3 nucleotide sequence: TGCAGCGTTTCCACAAGTCAGGGTGGCGAAAAACTGTTTTTT.

The CDR3 coding sequence is TGTGCCAGCAGCTTAAGCACAATCGAGCAGTTCTTC. Protein product: CASSLSTIEQFF. This chain links TRBV11-2 with TRBJ2-1, with no clear D. The CDR3 covers 12 residues. Germline-derived CDR1 and CDR2 are SGHAT and FQNNGV. Trimming stripped 2 bases from V and 10 bases from J, with 9 bases between.

This clone was detected a few times. Other DNA sequences of this sample code for an identical CDR3. The V call is TRBV30, the J call TRBJ1-2; no definite D call. Per the germline V gene, CDR1 is GTSNPN and CDR2 is SVGIG (reference sequence). Trimming removed 0 bases at V and 6 bases at J, with 8 bases between. The CDR3 contains 12 residues. The CDR3 loop is CAWSVQYNGYTF. Here the CDR3 DNA reads TGTGCCTGGAGTGTACAGTATAATGGCTACACCTTC.

The chain links TRBV29-1 to TRBJ2-3, with 10 bases aligning to TRBD2. Trimming removed 3 bases from V and 0 bases from J; junction bases left unmatched: 9. Germline V gene sequence: CDR1 SQVTM, CDR2 ANQGSEA. CDR3 length: 17 amino acids. The DNA for the CDR3 is TGCAGCGTTGAGGGGCTAGCGGGAGAAGGTAGCACAGATACGCAGTATTTT. This translates into CSVEGLAGEGSTDTQYF.

This chain links TRBV4-1 with TRBJ1-1, with TRBD1 matching over 9 bases. The CDR3 covers 16 residues. Germline-derived CDR1 and CDR2 are MGHRA and YSYEKL. V dropped 1 base and J dropped 0; count of bases not matched to a gene: 3. Here the CDR3 reads CASSQGDRGMNTEAFF. The CDR3 coding sequence is TGCGCCAGCAGCCAAGGTGACAGGGGGATGAACACTGAAGCTTTCTTT.

The V call is TRBV5-1, the J call TRBJ2-2, with TRBD1 as a possible D gene (6 bases). The germline V and J ends were trimmed by 9 bases and 4 bases, with 16 bases remaining between them. CDR3 length equals 14 residues. The germline gives CDR1 SGHRS, CDR2 YFSETQ. CDR3 amino acids: CATEAGDRTGELFF. The CDR3 DNA reads as TGCGCCACCGAAGCAGGGGACCGCACCGGGGAGCTGTTTTTT.

The genes are TRBV19 and TRBJ2-5, with TRBD2 identical over 7 bases. Germline-derived CDR1 and CDR2 are LNHDA and SQIVND (reference sequence). The CDR3 runs to 15 residues. With 5 bases clipped from V and 2 bases from J, the junction kept 8 bases outside the gene matches. The DNA of the CDR3 is TGTGCCAGTAGTTGGGCCGGGGGGAAGCAAGAGACCCAGTACTTC. Residues: CASSWAGGKQETQYF.

This rearrangement joins TRBV30 to TRBJ2-5, with 8 bases identical to TRBD2. The CDR3 is 15 residues long. The germline CDR1 and CDR2 sequences are GTSNPN and SVGIG (reference sequence). The trim removed 7 bases at V and 2 bases at J, leaving 12 bases unmatched. The CDR3 reads CASSWTSKKQETQYF. CDR3 nucleotide sequence: TGTGCCTCCTCGTGGACTAGCAAGAAGCAAGAGACCCAGTACTTC.

CDR3 amino acids: CASSPDGDTQYF. In DNA, the CDR3 is TGTGCCAGCAGCCCGGACGGCGATACGCAGTATTTT. The chain couples TRBV11-2 to TRBJ2-3, with D uncertain. V lost 5 bases, J lost 6 bases, and 9 bases lay in between. Per the germline V gene, CDR1 is SGHAT and CDR2 is FQNNGV. The CDR3 contains 12 residues. Looking up the rest from reference TRBV11-2 and TRBJ2-3 gives the full variable domain: EAGVAQSPRYKIIEKRQSVAFWCNPISGHATLYWYQQILGQGPKLLIQFQNNGVVDDSQLPKDRFSAERLKGVDSTLKIQPAKLEDSAVYLCASSPDGDTQYFGPGTRLTVL.

This clone was counted only a few times. In DNA form, the CDR3 reads TGTGCCAGCAGCTTAGGGCCAGCGGGAAGTGGAGATACGCAGTATTTT. Its protein is CASSLGPAGSGDTQYF. V is TRBV7-2 and J is TRBJ2-3, with 7 bases matching TRBD2. V lost 1 base, J lost 5 bases, and 9 bases stayed unmatched. Germline lookup yields CDR1 SGHTA and CDR2 FQGNSA. The CDR3 consists of 16 residues. Complete variable domain (other parts from reference TRBV7-2 and TRBJ2-3): GAGVSQSPSNKVTEKGKDVELRCDPISGHTALYWYRQSLGQGLEFLIYFQGNSAPDKSGLPSDRFSAERTGGSVSTLTIQRTQQEDSAVYLCASSLGPAGSGDTQYFGPGTRLTVL.

This chain links TRBV6-1 with TRBJ1-3; 7 bases line up with TRBD1. There are 15 residues in the CDR3. Per the germline V gene, CDR1 is MNHNS and CDR2 is SASEGT. J was trimmed by 3 bases and V by 4 bases; bases with no gene match: 6. The CDR3 coding sequence is TGTGCCAGCAGTGCGATAACAGGGGTTGGAAACACCATATATTTT. This sequence encodes CASSAITGVGNTIYF.

The genes are TRBV4-3 and TRBJ2-3; 9 nucleotides align to TRBD2. Trimming took 1 base from V and 6 from J; bases not matched to a gene: 8. This CDR3 contains 16 residues. Per the germline V gene, CDR1 is LGHNA and CDR2 is YSLEER. CDR3 nucleotides: TGCGCCAGCAGCCAAGTAGCTAGCGGGATATGGGATACGCAGTATTTT. It is translated as CASSQVASGIWDTQYF.

This chain links TRBV30 with TRBJ2-2, with 9 bases identical to TRBD2. The J segment lost 7 bases and the V segment lost 7 bases, leaving 7 bases of the junction unmatched. The CDR3 length is 13 residues. Germline V lookup: CDR1 GTSNPN, CDR2 SVGIG (reference sequence). The CDR3 loop reads CALQLAGYGELFF. The CDR3 region has the DNA TGTGCCTTGCAACTAGCGGGTTACGGGGAGCTGTTTTTT.

To note about this clone: This CDR3 is also generated by other DNA sequences in the sample. The chain uses TRBV18 and TRBJ2-7; the D gene could be TRBD1 or TRBD2 (5 bases each). Germline CDR1 KGHSH, CDR2 LQKENI. V was cut by 3 bases and J by 1 base, with 10 bases left in between. CDR3 size: 14 residues. The CDR3 reads CASSPSGGSYEQYF. The CDR3 nucleotides are TGTGCCAGCTCACCGAGTGGGGGATCCTACGAGCAGTACTTC.

This chain links TRBV5-1 with TRBJ1-4; D not certain. V shed 3 bases and J shed 3 bases, with 9 bases lying between them. Germline V lookup: CDR1 SGHRS, CDR2 YFSETQ. This CDR3 comprises 14 residues. The CDR3 DNA reads as TGCGCCAGCAGCTCGGGGATTGCTAATGAAAAACTGTTTTTT. As protein: CASSSGIANEKLFF.

Regarding this clone: This likely reflects a read error, since a far larger clone is one base away. Other nucleotide sequences from this sample produce the same CDR3. The chain links TRBV7-2 to TRBJ2-7, with D hard to call. The CDR3 loop spans 11 amino acids. Germline V gene lookup returns CDR1 SGHTA and CDR2 FQGNSA. Trimming removed 5 bases at V and 1 base at J, with 3 bases between. The CDR3 DNA reads as TGTGCCAGCAGCCCATCCTACGAGCAGTACTTC. It is translated as CASSPSYEQYF.

This clone was recorded a few times. This rearrangement joins TRBV2 to TRBJ2-5, with D perhaps matching TRBD1 (6 bases). The CDR3 runs 13 residues. In germline, CDR1 is SNHLY, CDR2 FYNNEI. V dropped 5 bases and J dropped 1 base, with 8 bases sitting between them. CDR3 amino acids: CASSLDSQETQYF. Here the CDR3 DNA reads TGTGCCAGCAGTCTGGACAGCCAAGAGACCCAGTACTTC. The full variable domain, its missing parts supplied by reference TRBV2 and TRBJ2-5, is EPEVTQTPSHQVTQMGQEVILRCVPISNHLYFYWYRQILGQKVEFLVSFYNNEISEKSEIFDDQFSVERPDGSNFTLKIRSTKLEDSAMYFCASSLDSQETQYFGPGTRLLVL.